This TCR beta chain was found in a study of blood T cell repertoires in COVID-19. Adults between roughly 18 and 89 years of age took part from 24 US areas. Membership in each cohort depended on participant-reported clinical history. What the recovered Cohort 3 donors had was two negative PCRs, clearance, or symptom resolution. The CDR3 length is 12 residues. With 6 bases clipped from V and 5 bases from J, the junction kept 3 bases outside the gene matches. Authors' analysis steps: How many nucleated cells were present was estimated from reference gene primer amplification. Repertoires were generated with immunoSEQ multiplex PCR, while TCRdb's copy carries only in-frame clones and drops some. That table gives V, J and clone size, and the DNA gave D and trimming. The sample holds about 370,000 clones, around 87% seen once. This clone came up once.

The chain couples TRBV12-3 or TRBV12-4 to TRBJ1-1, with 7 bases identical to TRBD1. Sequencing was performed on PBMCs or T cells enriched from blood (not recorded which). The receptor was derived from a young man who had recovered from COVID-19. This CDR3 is CASRTGKTEAFF. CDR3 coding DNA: TGTGCCAGCAGGACAGGGAAAACTGAAGCTTTCTTT.